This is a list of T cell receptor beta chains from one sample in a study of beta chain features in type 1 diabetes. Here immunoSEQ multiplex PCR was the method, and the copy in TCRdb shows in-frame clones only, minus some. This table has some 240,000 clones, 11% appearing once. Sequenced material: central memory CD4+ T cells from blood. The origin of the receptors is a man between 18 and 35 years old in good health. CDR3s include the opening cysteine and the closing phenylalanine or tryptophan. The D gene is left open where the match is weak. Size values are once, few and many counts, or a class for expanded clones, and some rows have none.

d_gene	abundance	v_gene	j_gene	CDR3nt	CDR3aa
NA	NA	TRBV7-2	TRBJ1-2	TGTGCCAGCAGCTTAGGACAGGTGTTCTATGGCTACACCTTC	CASSLGQVFYGYTF
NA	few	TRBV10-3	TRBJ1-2	TGTGCCATCAGCCTACAGGGATATGGTAACTATGGCTACACCTTC	CAISLQGYGNYGYTF
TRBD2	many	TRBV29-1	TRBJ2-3	TGCAGCGCAAGGACTAGCGGGGTCACAGATACGCAGTATTTT	CSARTSGVTDTQYF
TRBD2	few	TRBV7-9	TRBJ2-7	TGTGCCAGCAGCCTAGCGGGAGACGAGCAGTACTTC	CASSLAGDEQYF
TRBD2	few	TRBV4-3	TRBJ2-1	TGCGCCAGCAGCCAACGGACTAGCGGCTCCTACAATGAGCAGTTCTTC	CASSQRTSGSYNEQFF
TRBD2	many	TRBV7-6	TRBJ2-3	TGTGCCAGCAGCTCTAGCGGGAATTGGACAGATACGCAGTATTTT	CASSSSGNWTDTQYF
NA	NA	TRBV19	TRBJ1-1	TGTGCCAGTACTAGGCAGCGTGAAGCTTTCTTT	CASTRQREAFF
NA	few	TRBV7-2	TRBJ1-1	TGTGCCAGCAGCTTAGAGATCCGGACTGAAGCTTTCTTT	CASSLEIRTEAFF
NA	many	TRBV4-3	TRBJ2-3	TGCGCCAGCAGCCCTAGTAGCGGTCTCACAGATACGCAGTATTTT	CASSPSSGLTDTQYF
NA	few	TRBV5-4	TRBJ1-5	TGTGCCAGCAGCTATGGGGATCAGCCCCAGCATTTT	CASSYGDQPQHF
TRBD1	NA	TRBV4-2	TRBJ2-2	TGTGCCAGCAGAGGACAGGTGGAGGTCGGGGAGCTGTTTTTT	CASRGQVEVGELFF
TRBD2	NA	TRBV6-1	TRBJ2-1	TGTGCCAGCTGGAGGGGAGGGTATGTGTCCAATGAGCAGTTCTTC	CASWRGGYVSNEQFF
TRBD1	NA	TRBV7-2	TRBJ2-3	TGTGCCAGCAGCCTAGCCGGACAGGGGGCCACAGATACGCAGTATTTT	CASSLAGQGATDTQYF
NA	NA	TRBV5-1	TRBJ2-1	TGCGCCAGCAGCTTGGGGCAGGGGCCTTACAATGAGCAGTTCTTC	CASSLGQGPYNEQFF
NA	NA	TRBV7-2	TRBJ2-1	TGTGCCAGCAGCTTATGGGGAATTGCTAGCGTAGGAGGAAACAATGAGCAGTTCTTC	CASSLWGIASVGGNNEQFF
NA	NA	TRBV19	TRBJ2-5	TGTGCCAGTCGCCACAGGGCCGGGGGAGAGACCCAGTACTTC	CASRHRAGGETQYF
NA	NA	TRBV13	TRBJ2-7	TGTGCCAGCAGCTACCCAGCCTACGAGCAGTACTTC	CASSYPAYEQYF
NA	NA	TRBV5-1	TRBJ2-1	TGCGCCAGCGGCGACAGGACGGTTAACAATGAGCAGTTCTTC	CASGDRTVNNEQFF
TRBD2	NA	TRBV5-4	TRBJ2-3	TGTGCCAGCAGCTTTCCGGGGGGGAGCACAGATACGCAGTATTTT	CASSFPGGSTDTQYF
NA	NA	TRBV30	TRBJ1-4	TGTGCTGGGGGTTTCACCGAAAAACTGTTTTTT	CAGGFTEKLFF
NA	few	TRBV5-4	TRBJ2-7	TGTGCCAGCAGCCACAGGGCCTCCGAGCAGTACTTC	CASSHRASEQYF
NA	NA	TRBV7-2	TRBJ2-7	TGTGCCAGCAGCTGGGCCCGGGTCTCCTACGAGCAGTACTTC	CASSWARVSYEQYF
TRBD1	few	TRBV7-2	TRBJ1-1	TGTGCCAGCAGCCCTCTTGGACAGGGAAACGCTTTCTTT	CASSPLGQGNAFF
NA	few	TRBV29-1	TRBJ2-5	TGCAGCGTTGCGGAAGAGACCCAGTACTTC	CSVAEETQYF
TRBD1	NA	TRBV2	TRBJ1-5	TGTGCCAGCAGTGGACAGGGGGCAGGTCAGCCCCAGCATTTT	CASSGQGAGQPQHF
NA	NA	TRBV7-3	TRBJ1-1	TGTGCCAGCAGGCAACAGAAGAACACTGAAGCTTTCTTT	CASRQQKNTEAFF
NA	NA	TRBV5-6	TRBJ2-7	TGTGCCAGCAGCTTGGAAAGGGTCTACGAGCAGTACTTC	CASSLERVYEQYF
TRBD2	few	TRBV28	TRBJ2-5	TGTGCCAGCAGTCCTGGACTAGCGGGAGGGGAGACCCAGTACTTC	CASSPGLAGGETQYF
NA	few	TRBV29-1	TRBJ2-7	TGCAGCGTTGAAGATTGTTGGAGGTCTTTTGGTTACGAGCAGTACTTC	CSVEDCWRSFGYEQYF
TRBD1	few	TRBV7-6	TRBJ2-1	TGTGCCAGCAGCTCGACAGGGTTAACCTACAATGAGCAGTTCTTC	CASSSTGLTYNEQFF
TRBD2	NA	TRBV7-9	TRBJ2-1	TGTGCCAGCAGCTCGGTAGCGGGAGGAGGGACCAAACAGTTCTTC	CASSSVAGGGTKQFF
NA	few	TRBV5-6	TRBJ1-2	TGTGCCAGCAGCTTGGTTAGGGTTGGCTATGGCTACACCTTC	CASSLVRVGYGYTF
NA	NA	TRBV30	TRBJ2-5	TGTGCCTGGAGTGAGGCAGGGTTGGGCCAAGAGACCCAGTACTTC	CAWSEAGLGQETQYF
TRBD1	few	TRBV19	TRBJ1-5	TGTGCCAGTAGGACCCGGGACAGGGTCAATCAGCCCCAGCATTTT	CASRTRDRVNQPQHF
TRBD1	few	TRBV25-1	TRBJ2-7	TGTGCCAGCAGTAAATGGGACAGCTCCTACGAGCAGTACTTC	CASSKWDSSYEQYF
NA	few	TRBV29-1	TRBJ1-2	TGCAGCGTTGCCACGGGAAACTATGGCTACACCTTC	CSVATGNYGYTF
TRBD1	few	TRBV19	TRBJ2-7	TGTGCCAGTAGTATATCAGCGGACAGGGGGCGAGGCTACGAGCAGTACTTC	CASSISADRGRGYEQYF
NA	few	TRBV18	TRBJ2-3	TGTGCCAGCTCACCAATGCCCAGCTCTAGCACAGATACGCAGTATTTT	CASSPMPSSSTDTQYF
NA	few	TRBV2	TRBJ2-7	TGTGCCAGCAGGACTGGCGAGCAGTACTTC	CASRTGEQYF
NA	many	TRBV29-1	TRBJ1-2	TGCAGCGTTGCCGCGGAGGGTAGGGGAAGGAGCTACACCTTC	CSVAAEGRGRSYTF
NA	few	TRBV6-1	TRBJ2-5	TGTGCCAGCAGTAAGATGTACCAAGAGACCCAGTACTTC	CASSKMYQETQYF
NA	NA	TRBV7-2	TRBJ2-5	TGTGCCAGCAGCCCATCACGAGGGGGATTGGAGACCCAGTACTTC	CASSPSRGGLETQYF
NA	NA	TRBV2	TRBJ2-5	TGTGCCAGCAGTGAGTTGGCAGGGACGGAGACCCAGTACTTC	CASSELAGTETQYF
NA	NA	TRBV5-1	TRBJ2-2	TGCGCCAGCAGCTTGGAAAGTCTCCCTACCGGGGAGCTGTTTTTT	CASSLESLPTGELFF
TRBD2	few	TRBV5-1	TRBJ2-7	TGCGCCAGCAGCTGGGGACTAGCGTACGAGCAGTACTTC	CASSWGLAYEQYF
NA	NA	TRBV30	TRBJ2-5	TGTGCCTGGAGCGGACGGGGACTAGGGGGCCGGGAGACCCAGTACTTC	CAWSGRGLGGRETQYF
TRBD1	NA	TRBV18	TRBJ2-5	TGTGCCAGCTCACGGGACAGGAATGGCCAAGAGACCCAGTACTTC	CASSRDRNGQETQYF
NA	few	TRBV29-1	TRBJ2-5	TGCAGCGTGGGGCTGATAGAGACCCAGTACTTC	CSVGLIETQYF
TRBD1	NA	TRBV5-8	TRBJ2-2	TGTGCCAGCAGCGGGGACAGGGGAAGGAACACCGGGGAGCTGTTTTTT	CASSGDRGRNTGELFF
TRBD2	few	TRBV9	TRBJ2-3	TGTGCCAGCAGCGGACTAGCGGGGTCTAGCACAGATACGCAGTATTTT	CASSGLAGSSTDTQYF